What follows are 17 T cell receptor beta chains derived from one specimen sequenced in a study of shared clonotypes between healthy human individuals. The method was immunoSEQ multiplex PCR; TCRdb's version includes in-frame clones alone and lacks a portion of them. The sample carries around 2,000,000 clones, 90% to 95% recorded once. Sample: naive CD4+ T cells sorted from blood. Subset given: CD45RA+ positively selected. All receptors come from a man aged 18-30 years in good health.

This chain uses TRBV6-5 with TRBJ1-6, with D perhaps TRBD1 (5 bases). From germline, CDR1 is MNHEY and CDR2 SVGAGI. Trimming stripped 8 bases from V and 7 bases from J, with 12 bases between. The CDR3 runs 13 residues. The CDR3 DNA is TGTGCCAGCTCTCGGGGGATCAATTCACCCCTCCACTTT. Protein sequence: CASSRGINSPLHF.

This chain joins TRBV7-2 and TRBJ1-2; the D is unclear. From germline, CDR1 is SGHTA and CDR2 FQGNSA. This CDR3 has 13 amino acids. V was pared by 1 base and J by 6 bases, with 9 bases between. The CDR3 loop is CASSLGSVNGYTF. CDR3 nucleotides: TGTGCCAGCAGCTTAGGATCGGTTAATGGCTACACCTTC. The variable domain in full, with the rest retrieved from reference TRBV7-2 and TRBJ1-2, is GAGVSQSPSNKVTEKGKDVELRCDPISGHTALYWYRQSLGQGLEFLIYFQGNSAPDKSGLPSDRFSAERTGGSVSTLTIQRTQQEDSAVYLCASSLGSVNGYTFGSGTRLTVV.

The gene calls are TRBV28 and TRBJ1-4, with D uncertain. The germline V and J ends were trimmed by 6 bases and 4 bases, with 12 bases remaining between them. The CDR3 length is 14 residues. CDR1 and CDR2 (germline): MDHEN, SYDVKM. The CDR3 coding sequence is TGTGCCAGCAGCTCCCGGACGATTAATGAAAAACTGTTTTTT. This sequence encodes CASSSRTINEKLFF.

This clone was seen once. The rearrangement joins TRBV6-1 to TRBJ1-6; 8 bases agree with TRBD1. Germline lookup yields CDR1 MNHNS and CDR2 SASEGT. V lost 7 bases and J lost 7; bases outside the gene matches: 6. The CDR3 length is 14 residues. CDR3 protein: CASIKAGGNSPLHF. CDR3 sequence (DNA): TGTGCCAGCATAAAGGCAGGGGGCAATTCACCCCTCCACTTT.

Written as DNA, the CDR3 is TGTGCCAGTAGTGGAGGACTCACGAGCTCCTACGAGCAGTACTTC. This codes for CASSGGLTSSYEQYF. The chain links TRBV19 to TRBJ2-7; D possibly corresponds to TRBD2 (5 bases). The germline CDR1 and CDR2 sequences are LNHDA and SQIVND (reference sequence). The CDR3 runs 15 residues. V lost 5 bases and J lost 0, with 14 bases in between.

V usage is TRBV6-6 and J usage is TRBJ1-3; no clear D gene. Germline CDR1 MNHNY, CDR2 SVGAGI (reference sequence). Trimming stripped 0 bases from V and 0 bases from J, with 9 bases between. This CDR3 has 16 amino acids. The CDR3 region is CASSYSNPDSGNTIYF. The CDR3 DNA follows: TGTGCCAGCAGTTACTCGAACCCAGACTCTGGAAACACCATATATTTT.

Note on this clone: This sequence may be a read error, since a much larger clone differs from it by one base. This chain links TRBV6-6 with TRBJ2-2, with D hard to call. Deletions cut 5 bases from V and 3 bases from J, with 4 bases between. CDR3 length equals 12 residues. Germline values: CDR1 MNHNY, CDR2 SVGAGI (reference sequence). The CDR3 DNA is TGTGCCAGCAGTCCCTACACCGGGGAGCTGTTTTTT. Protein: CASSPYTGELFF.

The chain carries TRBV5-1 and TRBJ2-1, with 7 bases matching TRBD1. CDR1 and CDR2 from the germline V gene are SGHRS and YFSETQ. J was trimmed by 3 bases and V by 4 bases; bases with no gene match: 4. This CDR3 is built from 14 residues. The CDR3, as DNA: TGCGCCAGCAGCCCAGGGGACAGCTACAATGAGCAGTTCTTC. Translation gives CASSPGDSYNEQFF.

The J gene is TRBJ2-2, the V gene TRBV11-2; 7 nucleotides align to TRBD1. Per germline, CDR1 SGHAT and CDR2 FQNNGV. The CDR3 runs to 16 residues. V was pared by 5 bases and J by 4 bases, with 10 bases of the junction left unmatched. CDR3 protein: CASSAAPTGFTGELFF. For the CDR3, the DNA is TGTGCCAGCAGCGCCGCCCCGACAGGGTTCACCGGGGAGCTGTTTTTT.

The CDR3 protein is CSASDNREQYF. Here the CDR3 DNA reads TGCAGTGCTAGCGACAATCGCGAGCAGTACTTC. The chain recombines TRBV20-1 with TRBJ2-7; D not certain. The CDR3 is 11 residues long. From germline, CDR1 is DFQATT and CDR2 SNEGSKA (reference sequence). Trimming took 3 bases from V and 6 from J, leaving 9 bases between them.

The V gene is TRBV5-3, the J gene TRBJ1-1, with TRBD1 matching over 8 bases. TRBV5-3 has ORF status, its function being uncertain. V was pared by 0 bases and J by 1 base, with 5 bases of the junction left unmatched. CDR3 size: 16 residues. CDR3 nucleotide sequence: TGTGCCAGAAGCTTGGCACCGGGACAGGCGAACACTGAAGCTTTCTTT. Its translation is CARSLAPGQANTEAFF.

V and J are TRBV7-2 and TRBJ1-5; D remains ambiguous. This CDR3 is 15 amino acids long. V was pared by 1 base and J by 7 bases, with 14 bases between. From germline, CDR1 is SGHTA and CDR2 FQGNSA. This chain's CDR3 is CASSLVPGRGQPQHF. CDR3 DNA sequence: TGTGCCAGCAGCTTAGTCCCGGGGAGAGGGCAGCCCCAGCATTTT.

The chain has TRBV5-1 and TRBJ2-7; D gene unclear. The CDR3 is 13 residues long. V was shortened by 2 bases and J by 4 bases, with 10 bases between the two germline ends. Germline-derived CDR1 and CDR2 are SGHRS and YFSETQ. DNA for the CDR3: TGCGCCAGCAGCTTAGTAATTATATACGAGCAGTACTTC. Residues: CASSLVIIYEQYF.

V is TRBV19 and J is TRBJ2-7, with D perhaps matching TRBD1 (5 bases). Germline V gives CDR1 LNHDA, CDR2 SQIVND (reference sequence). V lost 10 bases to trimming and J lost 0 bases, with 19 bases between them. This CDR3 contains 15 residues. The CDR3 nucleotides read TGTGCCACCAAACAGGCGCCTACCGTCTCCTACGAGCAGTACTTC. Protein product: CATKQAPTVSYEQYF. The complete variable domain, with remaining parts taken from reference TRBV19 and TRBJ2-7, reads DGGITQSPKYLFRKEGQNVTLSCEQNLNHDAMYWYRQDPGQGLRLIYYSQIVNDFQKGDIAEGYSVSREKKESFPLTVTSAQKNPTAFYLCATKQAPTVSYEQYFGPGTRLTVT.

V gene TRBV5-1 combines with J gene TRBJ2-2; 9 bases align to TRBD1. Germline trimming cut 3 bases from V and 5 bases from J; bases unmatched to any gene: 8. Germline CDR1 and CDR2: SGHRS and YFSETQ. CDR3 size: 16 residues. The CDR3 is CASSWDRDRVTGELFF. As DNA, the CDR3 is TGCGCCAGCAGCTGGGACCGGGACAGGGTAACCGGGGAGCTGTTTTTT. Supplemented by reference TRBV5-1 and TRBJ2-2, the full variable domain reads KAGVTQTPRYLIKTRGQQVTLSCSPISGHRSVSWYQQTPGQGLQFLFEYFSETQRNKGNFPGRFSGRQFSNSRSEMNVSTLELGDSALYLCASSWDRDRVTGELFFGEGSRLTVL.

V gene TRBV19 combines with J gene TRBJ2-1; 7 nucleotides match TRBD1. Losses at the gene ends were 8 bases for V and 2 bases for J; bases not matched to a gene: 6. Germline CDR1 LNHDA, CDR2 SQIVND (reference sequence). This CDR3 has 14 residues. As DNA, the CDR3 is TGTGCCAGTGGGGTTGGGACAGCCTACAATGAGCAGTTCTTC. This codes for CASGVGTAYNEQFF.

DNA of the CDR3: TGTGCCAGCAGCGCCCAACAGGGAGGGATCACTGAAGCTTTCTTT. This encodes CASSAQQGGITEAFF. V is TRBV9 and J is TRBJ1-1, with D tentatively TRBD1 (6 bases). Germline V gene lookup returns CDR1 SGDLS and CDR2 YYNGEE. Trimming cost V 3 bases and J 4 bases, with 16 bases left between them. CDR3 length equals 15 residues.